Listed here is a single T cell receptor (beta chain). Its specificity is not known. This entry is derived from a study of response to subunit inactivated influenza vaccine. Findings of the study overall: There was a suggestion from the authors that each seasonal influenza vaccination recruits few new T cells.

TCRdb analysed the RT-PCR reads with MiXCR anew, one entry per CDR3 protein. This sample has around 760,000 distinct CDR3 sequences, with approximately 15% found just once. This CDR3 is 16 amino acids long. With V trimmed by 5 bases and J by 0 bases, 8 bases remained unmatched. Germline V CDR1 and CDR2: SGHVS, FQNEAQ. Here the sequenced sample was PBMCs from blood, taken roughly 2 weeks before vaccination. The chain combines TRBV7-8 with TRBJ2-3; 7 nucleotides align to TRBD1. This clonotype was sampled from a man aged 45-65 years who received an inactivated influenza vaccine. The CDR3: CASSGYRGASTDTQYF. The DNA of the CDR3 is TGTGCCAGCAGCGGATACAGGGGTGCTAGCACAGATACGCAGTATTTT.